This is a list of T cell receptor beta chains from one sample in a study of early T cells in non-severe SARS-CoV-2 infection. TCRdb reprocessed the 5' RACE reads with MiXCR, giving one entry per CDR3 protein. The sample shows about 50,000 distinct CDR3 sequences, roughly a tenth of them seen only once. The sample here was whole blood, taken at baseline. The receptors come from an adult who was a healthcare worker with PCR-confirmed SARS-CoV-2 infection or an uninfected control (not recorded which). Both conserved end residues are part of each CDR3. Fields, in order: clone size, V gene, J gene, D gene, CDR3 DNA, CDR3 protein. The D gene is left open where the match is weak. The listing skips clone size in some rows; elsewhere it reads once, few, many or a size class.

few	TRBV7-9	TRBJ1-1	NA	TGTGCCAGCAGCCTTCTTCTCACTGAAGCTTTCTTT	CASSLLLTEAFF
NA	TRBV5-4	TRBJ2-2	TRBD2	TGTGCCAGCAGCACGGGAGGCCCGAACACCGGGGAGCTGTTTTTT	CASSTGGPNTGELFF
NA	TRBV11-3	TRBJ2-3	TRBD1	TGTGCCAGCAGCTTGACAGGGGAAAACACAGATACGCAGTATTTT	CASSLTGENTDTQYF
NA	TRBV3-1	TRBJ2-7	TRBD2	TGTGCCAGCAGCCAAGTTGGGACTAGCGGGGAGCAGTACTTC	CASSQVGTSGEQYF
NA	TRBV18	TRBJ2-2	NA	TGTGCCAGCTCACCTAGAGAGGGACGTTCCGGGGAGCTGTTTTTT	CASSPREGRSGELFF
few	TRBV11-2	TRBJ2-1	NA	TGTGCCAGCAGCTTAGGCGTGGGGCGAAGCACCTACAATGAGCAGTTCTTC	CASSLGVGRSTYNEQFF
NA	TRBV27	TRBJ2-5	NA	TGTGCCAGCAGACTAGGAGCCACAGGAGGGACCGAGACCCAGTACTTC	CASRLGATGGTETQYF
NA	TRBV28	TRBJ1-2	NA	TGTGCCAGCAGTTCAGCCGATTCGACAGGAGACTATGGCTACACCTTC	CASSSADSTGDYGYTF
NA	TRBV5-8	TRBJ2-7	NA	TGTGCCAGCAGCCGTGGGATTGTGTACGAGCAGTACTTC	CASSRGIVYEQYF
many	TRBV6-5	TRBJ2-2	NA	TGTGCCAGCAGTTACTACGGAGGGCTCGCGAACACCGGGGAGCTGTTTTTT	CASSYYGGLANTGELFF
NA	TRBV29-1	TRBJ1-1	NA	TGCAGCGTTGGAATCAACACTGAAGCTTTCTTT	CSVGINTEAFF
many	TRBV20-1	TRBJ2-1	NA	TGCAGTGCTAGAAACCAGGGGGAGGACTACAATGAGCAGTTCTTC	CSARNQGEDYNEQFF
NA	TRBV12-3/TRBV12-4	TRBJ2-2	NA	TGTGCCAGCAGTTACCGCAGAGACACCGGGGAGCTGTTTTTT	CASSYRRDTGELFF
NA	TRBV18	TRBJ2-1	TRBD2	TGTGCCAGCTCACCGACTAGCGGGAGCCCGAATGAGCAGTTCTTC	CASSPTSGSPNEQFF
few	TRBV11-2	TRBJ1-1	NA	TGTGCCAGCAGCTCGTCCAGGGGTGAAACTGAAGCTTTCTTT	CASSSSRGETEAFF
NA	TRBV5-1	TRBJ2-3	NA	TGCGCCAGCAGCTCCGACCGGGACGGAGGCACAGATACGCAGTATTTT	CASSSDRDGGTDTQYF
many	TRBV6-2/TRBV6-3	TRBJ1-6	NA	TGTGCCAGCAGGCCGGACAGAAATTCACCCCTCCACTTT	CASRPDRNSPLHF
NA	TRBV20-1	TRBJ2-3	NA	TGCAGTGCTAGAGTCCGTGTGACAGATACGCAGTATTTT	CSARVRVTDTQYF
few	TRBV28	TRBJ1-5	NA	TGTGCCAGCAGTGTGAAACAGCCCCAGCATTTT	CASSVKQPQHF
NA	TRBV5-4	TRBJ2-3	NA	TGTGCCAGCAGTCGTAGCACAGATACGCAGTATTTT	CASSRSTDTQYF
few	TRBV11-2	TRBJ2-1	NA	TGTGCCAGCAGCCCAACCCTCCTACAAGAGCAGTTCTTC	CASSPTLLQEQFF
NA	TRBV3-1	TRBJ2-5	NA	TGTGCCAGCCAGTGGAGTAGTCAAGAGACCCAGTACTTC	CASQWSSQETQYF
many	TRBV27	TRBJ2-5	NA	TGTGCCAGCAGTTTTGCTGAGACCCAGTACTTC	CASSFAETQYF
many	TRBV6-5	TRBJ2-7	TRBD1	TGTGCCAGCAGCCCTCCGGCCGGGACAGGGGACAGCGAGCAGTACTTC	CASSPPAGTGDSEQYF
many	TRBV5-1	TRBJ2-3	NA	TGCGCCAGCAGCTTGGAAAGAACAGATACGCAGTATTTT	CASSLERTDTQYF
NA	TRBV25-1	TRBJ2-5	NA	TGTGCCAGCAGTGAATACTCCGGGCAAGAGACCCAGTACTTC	CASSEYSGQETQYF
many	TRBV18	TRBJ1-3	NA	TGTGCCAGCTCACCACAAGGCGCCAGTTCTGGAAACACCATATATTTT	CASSPQGASSGNTIYF
many	TRBV2	TRBJ1-3	NA	TGTGCCAGCAGTGAATTCGGTACCCGCTCTGGAAACACCATATATTTT	CASSEFGTRSGNTIYF
few	TRBV5-1	TRBJ2-2	TRBD2	TGCGCCAGCACGTTACTAGCGAAGAACACCGGGGAGCTGTTTTTT	CASTLLAKNTGELFF
few	TRBV10-3	TRBJ1-5	NA	TGTGCCATCAGTGAGGGAACGGGGGGCCATCAGCCCCAGCATTTT	CAISEGTGGHQPQHF
many	TRBV25-1	TRBJ1-1	NA	TGTGCCAGCAGTACCAACAACCGAGCTTTCTTT	CASSTNNRAFF
NA	TRBV2	TRBJ1-2	NA	TGTGCCAGCATCTTCCAGGGAAACTATGGCTACACCTTC	CASIFQGNYGYTF
NA	TRBV11-3	TRBJ1-1	NA	TGTGCCAGCAGCCTCATGTCCAACACTGAAGCTTTCTTT	CASSLMSNTEAFF
many	TRBV4-1	TRBJ2-7	TRBD1	TGCGCCAGCAGCCCCCGGACAGGGTTCTGGAACGAGCAGTACTTC	CASSPRTGFWNEQYF
large	TRBV2	TRBJ2-3	TRBD1	TGTGCCAGCAGTCCTAGGACAGGGGGCACAGATACGCAGTATTTT	CASSPRTGGTDTQYF
few	TRBV18	TRBJ2-5	NA	TGTGCCAGCTCACCACTATTCGGAGAGACCCAGTACTTC	CASSPLFGETQYF
few	TRBV7-8	TRBJ2-2	NA	TGTGCCAGCAGCTTAGCGGGGGGCTTGTCCGGGGAGCTGTTTTTT	CASSLAGGLSGELFF
many	TRBV12-3/TRBV12-4	TRBJ2-3	NA	TGTGCCAGCAGTTTGTCATCGGGACACCTCACAGATACGCAGTATTTT	CASSLSSGHLTDTQYF
NA	TRBV29-1	TRBJ2-1	TRBD2	TGCAGCGTTAGTAGCGGGATTACCTACAATGAGCAGTTCTTC	CSVSSGITYNEQFF
NA	TRBV2	TRBJ2-2	NA	TGTGCCAGCAGTGCTGTAGCTACGAACACCGGGGAGCTGTTTTTT	CASSAVATNTGELFF
NA	TRBV20-1	TRBJ1-4	NA	TGCAGTGCAAGGACTACACGAGAAAAACTGTTTTTT	CSARTTREKLFF
many	TRBV7-6	TRBJ1-1	NA	TGTGCCAGCAGCTTAGGGGAGGGTGGTGAAGCTTTCTTT	CASSLGEGGEAFF
many	TRBV7-9	TRBJ1-4	TRBD1	TGTGCCAGCAGCGGTGGGACAGGGAATGAAAAACTGTTTTTT	CASSGGTGNEKLFF
NA	TRBV30	TRBJ1-6	NA	TGTGCCTGGAGTGAAAGTTTTCTCTCCTATAATTCACCCCTCCATTTT	CAWSESFLSYNSPLHF
few	TRBV11-2	TRBJ1-5	NA	TGTGCCAGCAGCTTATGGGGTAGCAATCAGCCCCAGCATTTT	CASSLWGSNQPQHF
NA	TRBV9	TRBJ2-5	NA	TGTGCCAGCAGCGTAGTTCCGGGCCCCCAAGAGACCCAGTACTTC	CASSVVPGPQETQYF
few	TRBV11-2	TRBJ2-7	NA	TGTGCCAGCAGACGAGACGGAACCTACGAGCAGTACTTC	CASRRDGTYEQYF
NA	TRBV6-2/TRBV6-3	TRBJ2-3	NA	TGTGCCAGCAGTAACACAGATACGCAGTATTTT	CASSNTDTQYF
NA	TRBV7-8	TRBJ2-1	TRBD2	TGTGCCAGCAGCTTAACGGTTATACTAGCGGGGGGGCCCAATGAGCAGTTCTTC	CASSLTVILAGGPNEQFF
few	TRBV12-3/TRBV12-4	TRBJ2-1	TRBD1	TGTGCCAGCAGCCTCCGGGACAGGGAGTTCTTC	CASSLRDREFF
few	TRBV20-1	TRBJ2-1	NA	TGCAGTGCTAGAGGACAGATGTACAATGAGCAGTTCTTC	CSARGQMYNEQFF